The 5 T cell receptor beta chains listed next were all sequenced from one sample in a study of T cell repertoires in cytomegalovirus infection. One entry per CDR3 protein, called by TCRdb with MiXCR from the reads. Here the sample spans some 680,000 distinct CDR3 sequences, less than 40% being singletons. Sequenced input: PBMCs. These receptors were obtained from a human donor in good health (CMV status not recorded). Some clones in this sample may be carry-over from other donors' samples.

This clonotype has only a few counts. This chain joins TRBV7-9 and TRBJ2-7, with 8 bases matching TRBD2. This CDR3 comprises 14 residues. V was pared by 4 bases and J by 2 bases, with 4 bases of the junction left unmatched. Germline V CDR1 and CDR2: SEHNR, FQNEAQ (reference sequence). The CDR3 loop reads CASSSPGLAYEQYF. The CDR3 nucleotides read TGTGCCAGCAGCTCCCCGGGACTAGCCTACGAGCAGTACTTC.

The rearrangement uses TRBV19 and TRBJ1-1; no clear D. Looked up from germline, CDR1 is LNHDA and CDR2 is SQIVND (reference sequence). The CDR3 is 13 amino acids. Trimming removed 7 bases at V and 1 base at J, with 10 bases between. The CDR3 is CASMFLGNTEAFF. CDR3 in DNA: TGTGCCAGTATGTTTTTGGGGAACACTGAAGCTTTCTTT. The full variable domain, in which reference TRBV19 and TRBJ1-1 provide the parts outside the CDR3, is DGGITQSPKYLFRKEGQNVTLSCEQNLNHDAMYWYRQDPGQGLRLIYYSQIVNDFQKGDIAEGYSVSREKKESFPLTVTSAQKNPTAFYLCASMFLGNTEAFFGQGTRLTVV.

This chain links TRBV15 with TRBJ1-1; D remains ambiguous. This CDR3 is built from 15 residues. V gave up 0 bases and J gave up 2 bases, with 10 bases separating them. CDR1 LNHNV and CDR2 YYDKDF come from the germline V gene (reference sequence). The CDR3 loop reads CATSREGTRNTEAFF. Written as DNA, the CDR3 is TGTGCCACCAGCAGAGAGGGCACCCGAAACACTGAAGCTTTCTTT.

This clonotype turned up a few times. This chain joins TRBV7-2 and TRBJ2-3, with TRBD2 matching over 8 bases. This CDR3 has 19 amino acids. The germline V gene has CDR1 SGHTA and CDR2 FQGNSA. V shed 4 bases and J 3 bases; nucleotides not matched to a gene: 18. CDR3 amino acids: CASSSSGERERWGTDTQYF. The CDR3, as DNA: TGTGCCAGCAGCTCCTCAGGGGAGCGGGAGAGGTGGGGAACAGATACGCAGTATTTT.

This clonotype appeared a few times. The chain uses TRBV19 and TRBJ2-7; D is perhaps TRBD1 or TRBD2 (6 bases each). The length of the CDR3 is 14 residues. Germline values: CDR1 LNHDA, CDR2 SQIVND (reference sequence). V was shortened by 5 bases and J by 0 bases, with 11 bases between the two germline ends. The CDR3 sequence: CASSAGHLSYEQYF. DNA for the CDR3: TGTGCCAGTAGTGCGGGACATCTCTCCTACGAGCAGTACTTC.